This TCR beta chain was recorded in a study of cytomegalovirus exposure and HLA in healthy donors. Sequencing was performed with immunoSEQ multiplex PCR; in TCRdb, only in-frame clones are kept and a portion is missing. The profile shows 60,000 to 90,000 clones, roughly 94% of them singletons. The V end was cut by 2 bases, the J end by 0 bases, with 19 bases between. CDR3 length: 18 amino acids. Germline-derived CDR1 and CDR2 are SNHLY and FYNNEI. This clonotype was sampled from a woman aged 18 to 35 in good health and CMV-seronegative. Sequenced input: PBMCs. V and J are TRBV2 and TRBJ1-1; D is uncertain. CDR3 in amino acids: CASSENLQPSEMNTEAFF. The CDR3 nucleotides read TGTGCCAGCAGTGAAAATCTACAGCCCTCCGAGATGAACACTGAAGCTTTCTTT.